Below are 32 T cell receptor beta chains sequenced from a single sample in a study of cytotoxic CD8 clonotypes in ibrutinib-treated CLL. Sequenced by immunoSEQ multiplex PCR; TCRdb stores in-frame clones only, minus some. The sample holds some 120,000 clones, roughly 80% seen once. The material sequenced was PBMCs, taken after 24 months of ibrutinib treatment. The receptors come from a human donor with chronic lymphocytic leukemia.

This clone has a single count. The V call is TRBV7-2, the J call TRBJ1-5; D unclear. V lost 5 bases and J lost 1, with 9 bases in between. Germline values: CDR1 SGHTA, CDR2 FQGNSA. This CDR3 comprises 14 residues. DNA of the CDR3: TGTGCCAGCAGCCCTGGACCCAGCAATCAGCCCCAGCATTTT. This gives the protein CASSPGPSNQPQHF.

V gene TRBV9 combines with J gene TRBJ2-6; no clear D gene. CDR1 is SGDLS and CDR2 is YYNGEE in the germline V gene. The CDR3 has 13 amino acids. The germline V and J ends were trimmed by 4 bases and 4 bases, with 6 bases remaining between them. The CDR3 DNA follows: TGTGCCAGCAGCTCAGTCGGGGCCAACGTCCTGACTTTC. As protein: CASSSVGANVLTF.

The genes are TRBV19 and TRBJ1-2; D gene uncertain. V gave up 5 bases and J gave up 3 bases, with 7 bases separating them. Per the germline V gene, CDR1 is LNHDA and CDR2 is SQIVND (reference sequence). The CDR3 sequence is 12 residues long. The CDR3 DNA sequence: TGTGCCAGTAGTCCGGGGTACTATGGCTACACCTTC. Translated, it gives CASSPGYYGYTF. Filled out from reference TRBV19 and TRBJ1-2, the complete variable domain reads DGGITQSPKYLFRKEGQNVTLSCEQNLNHDAMYWYRQDPGQGLRLIYYSQIVNDFQKGDIAEGYSVSREKKESFPLTVTSAQKNPTAFYLCASSPGYYGYTFGSGTRLTVV.

CDR3 sequence reads: CASSETGFDNQPQHF. For the CDR3, the DNA is TGTGCCAGCAGCGAAACAGGGTTTGACAATCAGCCCCAGCATTTT. The rearrangement links TRBV9 to TRBJ1-5, with a weak D call TRBD1 (6 bases). This CDR3 is 15 amino acids long. Trimming took off 3 bases at V and 3 bases at J, with 13 bases between the two ends. The germline CDR1 and CDR2 sequences are SGDLS and YYNGEE.

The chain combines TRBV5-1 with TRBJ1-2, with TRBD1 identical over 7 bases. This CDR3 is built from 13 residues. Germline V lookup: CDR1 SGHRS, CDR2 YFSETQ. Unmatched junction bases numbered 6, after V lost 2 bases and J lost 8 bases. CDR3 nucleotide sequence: TGCGCCAGCAGCTTCGGCCAGGGGGGGGGCTACACCTTC. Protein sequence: CASSFGQGGGYTF. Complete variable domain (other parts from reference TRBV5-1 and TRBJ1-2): KAGVTQTPRYLIKTRGQQVTLSCSPISGHRSVSWYQQTPGQGLQFLFEYFSETQRNKGNFPGRFSGRQFSNSRSEMNVSTLELGDSALYLCASSFGQGGGYTFGSGTRLTVV.

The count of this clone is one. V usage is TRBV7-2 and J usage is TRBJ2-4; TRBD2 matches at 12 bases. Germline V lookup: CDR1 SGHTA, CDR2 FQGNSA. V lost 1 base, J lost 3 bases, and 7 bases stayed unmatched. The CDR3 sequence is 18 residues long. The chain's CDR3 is CASSLVASGGAGKNIQYF. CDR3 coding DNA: TGTGCCAGCAGCTTAGTGGCTAGCGGGGGGGCCGGCAAAAACATTCAGTACTTC.

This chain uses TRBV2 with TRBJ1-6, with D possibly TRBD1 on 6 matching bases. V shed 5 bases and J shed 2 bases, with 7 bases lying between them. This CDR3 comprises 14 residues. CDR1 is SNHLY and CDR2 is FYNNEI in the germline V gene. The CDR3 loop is CASSTGTYNSPLHF. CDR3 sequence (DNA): TGTGCCAGCAGTACAGGGACCTATAATTCACCCCTCCACTTT.

This CDR3 is CASSSQDNEQFF. The CDR3 DNA sequence: TGTGCCAGCAGCTCACAAGACAATGAGCAGTTCTTC. The V call is TRBV7-9, the J call TRBJ2-1; no definite D call. Germline CDR1 SEHNR, CDR2 FQNEAQ (reference sequence). Trimming shortened V by 4 bases and J by 5 bases, and 6 bases separated the two germline ends. This CDR3 has 12 amino acids. Full variable domain (rest looked up from reference TRBV7-9 and TRBJ2-1): DTGVSQNPRHKITKRGQNVTFRCDPISEHNRLYWYRQTLGQGPEFLTYFQNEAQLEKSRLLSDRFSAERPKGSFSTLEIQRTEQGDSAMYLCASSSQDNEQFFGPGTRLTVL.

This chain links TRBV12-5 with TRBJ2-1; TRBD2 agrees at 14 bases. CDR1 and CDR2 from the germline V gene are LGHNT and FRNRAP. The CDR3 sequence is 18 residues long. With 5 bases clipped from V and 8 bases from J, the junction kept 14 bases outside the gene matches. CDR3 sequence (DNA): TGTGCTAGTGGTCCCGACCCGGGACTAGCGGGGGCTTCCGATGAGCAGTTCTTC. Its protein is CASGPDPGLAGASDEQFF.

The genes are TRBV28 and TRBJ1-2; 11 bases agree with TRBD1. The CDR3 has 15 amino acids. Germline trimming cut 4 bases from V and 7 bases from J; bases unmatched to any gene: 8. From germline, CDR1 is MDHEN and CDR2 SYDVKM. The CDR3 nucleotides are TGTGCCAGCAGTTCCGGGACAGGGGGTAGTCGTGGCTACACCTTC. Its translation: CASSSGTGGSRGYTF.

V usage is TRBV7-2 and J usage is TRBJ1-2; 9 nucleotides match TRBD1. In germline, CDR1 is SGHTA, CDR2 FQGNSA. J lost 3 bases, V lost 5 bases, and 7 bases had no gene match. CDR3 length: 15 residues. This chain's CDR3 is CASSPQGQGHYGYTF. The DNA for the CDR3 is TGTGCCAGCAGCCCCCAGGGACAGGGCCACTATGGCTACACCTTC.

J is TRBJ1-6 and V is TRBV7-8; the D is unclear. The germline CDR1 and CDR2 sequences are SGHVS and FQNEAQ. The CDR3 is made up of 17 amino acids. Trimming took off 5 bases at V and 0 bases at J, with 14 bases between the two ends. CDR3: CASSTRGGSSYNSPLHF. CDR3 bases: TGTGCCAGCAGCACCCGGGGAGGGAGCTCCTATAATTCACCCCTCCACTTT. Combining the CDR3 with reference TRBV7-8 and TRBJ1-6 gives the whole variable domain GAGVSQSPRYKVAKRGQDVALRCDPISGHVSLFWYQQALGQGPEFLTYFQNEAQLDKSGLPSDRFFAERPEGSVSTLKIQRTQQEDSAVYLCASSTRGGSSYNSPLHFGNGTRLTVT.

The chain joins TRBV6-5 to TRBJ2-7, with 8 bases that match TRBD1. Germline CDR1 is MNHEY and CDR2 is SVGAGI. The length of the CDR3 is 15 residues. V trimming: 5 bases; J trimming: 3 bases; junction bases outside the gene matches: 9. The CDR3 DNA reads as TGTGCCAGCAGTCACACCGGGACAGGAGTCTACGAGCAGTACTTC. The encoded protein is CASSHTGTGVYEQYF.

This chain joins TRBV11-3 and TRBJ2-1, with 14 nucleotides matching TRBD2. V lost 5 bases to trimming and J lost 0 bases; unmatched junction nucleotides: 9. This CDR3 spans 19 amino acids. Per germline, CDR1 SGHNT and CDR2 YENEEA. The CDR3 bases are TGTGCCAGCAGCCCGCATCCCGGGACTAGCGGGGGCTCCTACAATGAGCAGTTCTTC. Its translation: CASSPHPGTSGGSYNEQFF.

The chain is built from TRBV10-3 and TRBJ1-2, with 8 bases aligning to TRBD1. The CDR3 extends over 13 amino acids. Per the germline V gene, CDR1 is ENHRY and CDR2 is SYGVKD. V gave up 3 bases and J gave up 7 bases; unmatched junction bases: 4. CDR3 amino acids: CAISDGTGGGYTF. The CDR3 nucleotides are TGTGCCATCAGTGATGGGACAGGTGGTGGCTACACCTTC.

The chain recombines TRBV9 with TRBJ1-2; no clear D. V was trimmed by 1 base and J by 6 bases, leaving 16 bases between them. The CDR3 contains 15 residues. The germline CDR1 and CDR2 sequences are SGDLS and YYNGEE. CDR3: CASSVLDARADGYTF. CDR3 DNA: TGTGCCAGCAGCGTACTGGATGCACGGGCGGATGGCTACACCTTC.

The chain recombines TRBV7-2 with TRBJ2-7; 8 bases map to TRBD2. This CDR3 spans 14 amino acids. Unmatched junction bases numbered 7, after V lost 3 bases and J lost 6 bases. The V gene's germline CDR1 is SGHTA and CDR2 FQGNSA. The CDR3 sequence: CASSLGLGMSEQYF. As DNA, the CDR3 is TGTGCCAGCAGCTTGGGACTAGGGATGAGCGAGCAGTACTTC.

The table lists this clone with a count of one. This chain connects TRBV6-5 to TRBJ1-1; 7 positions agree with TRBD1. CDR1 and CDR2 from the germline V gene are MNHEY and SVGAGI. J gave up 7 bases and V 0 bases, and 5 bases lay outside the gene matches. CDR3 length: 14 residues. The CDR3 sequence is CASSYSGQNHEAFF. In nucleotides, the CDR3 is TGTGCCAGCAGTTACTCGGGACAGAACCATGAAGCTTTCTTT.

CDR3 DNA: TGCGCCAGCAGCTTCGGACAGGGGCGGGACGAGCAGTACTTC. Residues: CASSFGQGRDEQYF. The chain combines TRBV5-1 with TRBJ2-7, with 9 bases matching TRBD1. CDR3 length: 14 residues. The V segment lost 2 bases and the J segment 5 bases; nucleotides outside the gene matches: 5. The germline gives CDR1 SGHRS, CDR2 YFSETQ.

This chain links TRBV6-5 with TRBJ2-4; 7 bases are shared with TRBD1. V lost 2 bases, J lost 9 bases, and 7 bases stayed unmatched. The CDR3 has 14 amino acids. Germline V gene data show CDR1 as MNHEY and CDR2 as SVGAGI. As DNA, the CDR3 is TGTGCCAGCAGTTACCCCCCACAGGGGATCATTCAGTACTTC. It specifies CASSYPPQGIIQYF.

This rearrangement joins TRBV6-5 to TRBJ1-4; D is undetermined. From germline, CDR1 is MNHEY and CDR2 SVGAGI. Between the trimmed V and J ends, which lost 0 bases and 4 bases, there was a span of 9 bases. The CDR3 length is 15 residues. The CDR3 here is CASSYSNGDNEKLFF. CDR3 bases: TGTGCCAGCAGTTACTCGAATGGGGATAATGAAAAACTGTTTTTT.

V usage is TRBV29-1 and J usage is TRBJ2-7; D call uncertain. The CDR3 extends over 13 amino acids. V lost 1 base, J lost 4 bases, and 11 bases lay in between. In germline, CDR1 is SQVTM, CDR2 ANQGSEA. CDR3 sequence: CSVEAIGEYEQYF. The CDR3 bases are TGCAGCGTTGAAGCAATCGGCGAATACGAGCAGTACTTC.

This CDR3 reads CASSLELAGAPTDTQYF. In DNA, the CDR3 is TGTGCCAGCAGCTTGGAGTTAGCGGGGGCCCCCACAGATACGCAGTATTTT. The chain is built from TRBV5-4 and TRBJ2-3; 9 nucleotides line up with TRBD2. Germline V lookup: CDR1 SGHNT, CDR2 YYREEE (reference sequence). The CDR3 has 17 amino acids. With 0 bases clipped from V and 2 bases from J, the junction kept 7 bases outside the gene matches.

This CDR3 reads CASSYYRGPTDTQYF. For the CDR3, the DNA is TGTGCCAGCAGTTACTACAGGGGTCCCACAGATACGCAGTATTTT. The V gene is TRBV6-5, the J gene TRBJ2-3; 7 bases map to TRBD1. Germline CDR1 is MNHEY and CDR2 is SVGAGI. The CDR3 has 15 amino acids. V shed 1 base and J 2 bases; nucleotides not matched to a gene: 3.

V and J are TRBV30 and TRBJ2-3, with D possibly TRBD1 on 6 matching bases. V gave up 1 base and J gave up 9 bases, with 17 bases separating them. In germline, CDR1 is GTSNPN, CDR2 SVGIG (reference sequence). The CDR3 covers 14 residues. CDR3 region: CAWSAGTSSATQYF. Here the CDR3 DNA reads TGTGCCTGGAGTGCAGGGACATCCAGTGCGACGCAGTATTTT.

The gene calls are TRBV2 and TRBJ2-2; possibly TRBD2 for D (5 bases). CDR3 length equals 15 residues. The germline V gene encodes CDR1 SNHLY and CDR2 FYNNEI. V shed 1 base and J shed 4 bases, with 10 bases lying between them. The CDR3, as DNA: TGTGCCAGCAGTGAAGATGGAGGTAGCACCGGGGAGCTGTTTTTT. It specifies CASSEDGGSTGELFF.

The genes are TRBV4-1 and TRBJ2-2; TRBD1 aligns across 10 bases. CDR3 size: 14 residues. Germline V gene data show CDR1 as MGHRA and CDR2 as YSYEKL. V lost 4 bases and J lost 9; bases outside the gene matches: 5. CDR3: CASSPGQGSRELFF. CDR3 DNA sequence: TGCGCCAGCAGCCCGGGACAGGGGTCGCGGGAGCTGTTTTTT.

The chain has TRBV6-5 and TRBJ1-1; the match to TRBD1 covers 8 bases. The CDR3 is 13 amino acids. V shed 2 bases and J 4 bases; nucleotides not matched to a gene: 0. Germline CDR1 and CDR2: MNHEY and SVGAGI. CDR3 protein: CASSYTGGTEAFF. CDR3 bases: TGTGCCAGCAGTTACACAGGGGGCACTGAAGCTTTCTTT.

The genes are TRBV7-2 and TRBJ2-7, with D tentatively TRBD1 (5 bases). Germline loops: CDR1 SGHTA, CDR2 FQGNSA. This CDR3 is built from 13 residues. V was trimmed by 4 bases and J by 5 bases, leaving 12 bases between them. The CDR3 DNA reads TGTGCCAGCAGCTCCACCAGGGTTGACGAGCAGTACTTC. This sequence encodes CASSSTRVDEQYF.

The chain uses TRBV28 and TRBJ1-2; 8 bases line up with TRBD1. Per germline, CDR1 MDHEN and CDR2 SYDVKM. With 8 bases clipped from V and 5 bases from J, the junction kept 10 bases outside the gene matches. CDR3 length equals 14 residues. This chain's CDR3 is CASLFGQGIYGYTF. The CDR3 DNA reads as TGTGCCAGCCTTTTTGGACAGGGAATTTATGGCTACACCTTC.

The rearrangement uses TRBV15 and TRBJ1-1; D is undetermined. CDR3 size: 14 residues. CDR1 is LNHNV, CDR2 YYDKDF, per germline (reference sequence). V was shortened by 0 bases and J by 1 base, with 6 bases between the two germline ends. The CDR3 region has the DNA TGTGCCACCAGCAGAGATCCAAAGAACACTGAAGCTTTCTTT. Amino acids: CATSRDPKNTEAFF.

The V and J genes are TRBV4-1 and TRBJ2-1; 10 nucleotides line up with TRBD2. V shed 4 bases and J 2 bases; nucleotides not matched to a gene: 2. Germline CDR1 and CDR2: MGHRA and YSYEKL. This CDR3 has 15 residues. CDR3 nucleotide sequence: TGCGCCAGCAGCCCCAGCGGGGGGGCCTACAATGAGCAGTTCTTC. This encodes CASSPSGGAYNEQFF.